This T cell receptor beta chain appears in the sequencing data of a study of T-cell reconstitution after alpha-beta-depleted transplantation in children. The CDR3 runs to 14 residues. Trimming removed 3 bases from V and 7 bases from J; junction bases left unmatched: 8. Germline CDR1 reads PRHDT; CDR2 reads FYEKMQ (reference sequence). Preparation of the TCRbeta library used unique molecular identifiers. TCRdb re-derived calls from the PCR reads in MiXCR, one entry per CDR3 protein. This sample yields 400,000 to 500,000 distinct CDR3 sequences, of which 11% are seen a single time; approximately 5% belongs to the top ten. This clonotype was recorded a few times.

This chain joins TRBV13 and TRBJ1-1; 7 bases agree with TRBD1. The clonotype originates from a human donor who donated a stem cell graft to a child with acute myeloid leukemia. This material consisted of PBMCs from the stem cell graft donor, taken from the stem cell graft. CDR3 sequence reads: CASSFETGFGEAFF. CDR3 nucleotides: TGTGCCAGCAGCTTCGAGACAGGGTTCGGTGAAGCTTTCTTT.